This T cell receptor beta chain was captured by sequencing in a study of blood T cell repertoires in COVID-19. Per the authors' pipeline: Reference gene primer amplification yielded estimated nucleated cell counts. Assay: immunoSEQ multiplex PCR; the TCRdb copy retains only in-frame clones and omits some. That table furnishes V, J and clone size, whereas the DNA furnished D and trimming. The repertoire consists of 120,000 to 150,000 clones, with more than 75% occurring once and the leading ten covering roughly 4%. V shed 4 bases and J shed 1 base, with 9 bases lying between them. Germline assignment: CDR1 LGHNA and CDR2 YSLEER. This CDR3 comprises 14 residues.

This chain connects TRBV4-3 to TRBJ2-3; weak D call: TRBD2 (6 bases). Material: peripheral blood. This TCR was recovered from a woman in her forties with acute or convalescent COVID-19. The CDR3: CASSPRGRTDTQYF. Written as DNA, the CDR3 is TGCGCCAGCAGCCCGCGGGGACGCACAGATACGCAGTATTTT.